The entry below gives a single T cell receptor (beta chain) sequence along with its context. In germline, CDR1 is SGHDT, CDR2 YYEEEE. The CDR3 has 14 amino acids. V was cut by 0 bases and J by 7 bases, with 10 bases left in between. Seattle patient enrollment occurred during active infection, with longitudinal follow-up thereafter. This entry is derived from a study of blood T cell repertoires in COVID-19. Across the study: Researchers got acute and convalescent COVID-19 samples from the United States, Italy and Spain. T cells, B-cell-depleted T cells, or PBMCs supplied cDNA or gDNA.

Original analysis: Estimated nucleated cell counts came from reference gene primer amplification. Sequenced by immunoSEQ multiplex PCR; TCRdb stores in-frame clones only, minus some. Clone size and V and J calls were adopted from that table, with D and trimming inferred from the DNA. The table shows 350,000 or so clones, with around nine tenths occurring only once. The rearrangement links TRBV5-6 to TRBJ1-4; unclear D gene. Material: peripheral blood. The receptor was isolated from a woman between 55 and 75 years old with COVID-19, enrolled during active disease. The CDR3 here is CASSLERRAEKLFF. The DNA of the CDR3 is TGTGCCAGCAGCTTGGAACGAAGAGCTGAAAAACTGTTTTTT.